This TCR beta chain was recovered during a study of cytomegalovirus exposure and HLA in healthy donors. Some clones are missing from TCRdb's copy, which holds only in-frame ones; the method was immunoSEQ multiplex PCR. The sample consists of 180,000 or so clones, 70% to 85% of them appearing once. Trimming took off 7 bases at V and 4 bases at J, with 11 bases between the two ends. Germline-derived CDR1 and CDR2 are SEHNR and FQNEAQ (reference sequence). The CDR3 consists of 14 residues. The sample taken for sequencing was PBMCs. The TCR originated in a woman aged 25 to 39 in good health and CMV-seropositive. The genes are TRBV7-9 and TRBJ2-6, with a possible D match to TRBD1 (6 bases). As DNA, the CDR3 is TGTGCCAGCACTACAGGGCTAGGGGCCAACGTCCTGACTTTC. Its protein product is CASTTGLGANVLTF.